Shown below are 21 T cell receptor beta chains from a single sample sequenced in a study of human T cells and chemical hapten exposure. TCRdb ran MiXCR on the RACE reads and lists one entry per CDR3 protein. The profile shows about 80,000 distinct CDR3 sequences, approximately 10% of them singletons. The time point was: patch test 2, 6 weeks after DPC sensitization. Treatment defined: therapeutic diphenylcyclopropenone sensitization with weekly scalp DPC. The sample in question was whole blood, obtained in connection with sensitization to the hapten diphenylcyclopropenone (DPC). These receptors all come from a woman between 25 and 40 years old with alopecia areata. Some clones in this sample may be carry-over from other donors' samples.

This clonotype occurred many times. V and J are TRBV30 and TRBJ1-1; tentative D call: TRBD1 (5 bases). Trimming removed 2 bases from V and 5 bases from J, with 12 bases in between. Looked up from germline, CDR1 is GTSNPN and CDR2 is SVGIG (reference sequence). CDR3 length: 13 residues. CDR3: CAWSRRGRTEAFF. The CDR3 nucleotides are TGTGCCTGGAGTAGAAGGGGCAGAACTGAAGCTTTCTTT.

This clonotype occurred many times. The chain links TRBV7-8 to TRBJ1-5; 7 nucleotides match TRBD1. The CDR3 is 15 amino acids. CDR1 and CDR2 (germline): SGHVS, FQNEAQ. The V gene end was trimmed by 0 bases and the J gene end by 1 base; junction bases not matched to a gene: 0. For the CDR3, the DNA is TGTGCCAGCAGCTTAGCGACAGGGAGCAATCAGCCCCAGCATTTT. It is translated as CASSLATGSNQPQHF.

This clonotype was detected ten times or more. The chain couples TRBV29-1 to TRBJ1-2; TRBD1 might be the D (6 bases). V was shortened by 6 bases and J by 1 base, with 9 bases between the two germline ends. The CDR3 length is 12 residues. In germline, CDR1 is SQVTM, CDR2 ANQGSEA. The CDR3 DNA reads TGCAGCGTGAACAGGGTTAACTATGGCTACACCTTC. This codes for CSVNRVNYGYTF.

This clonotype was counted a few times. The chain couples TRBV12-3 or TRBV12-4 to TRBJ1-4; TRBD1 might be the D (5 bases). The V and J ends lost 5 bases and 8 bases respectively, with 12 bases between them. This CDR3 has 13 amino acids. The CDR3 nucleotides are TGTGCCAGCAGTCTCGGGACCGCGGAAAAACTGTTTTTT. Its protein is CASSLGTAEKLFF.

In its sample, this clonotype was seen many times. The chain employs TRBV7-9 and TRBJ2-7, with D perhaps matching TRBD2 (6 bases). Germline assignment: CDR1 SEHNR and CDR2 FQNEAQ (reference sequence). The CDR3 has 13 amino acids. V was trimmed by 4 bases and J by 3 bases, leaving 10 bases between them. The CDR3 coding sequence is TGTGCCAGCAGCTGGGGGGTTATCTACGAGCAGTACTTC. Translating it yields CASSWGVIYEQYF.

This clonotype was seen a few times. The CDR3 nucleotides are TGCGCCAGCAGCCGCCTAAGCACTAGCGGACTCTACGAGCAGTACTTC. The encoded protein is CASSRLSTSGLYEQYF. The genes are TRBV4-1 and TRBJ2-7, with 8 bases fitting TRBD2. Germline lookup yields CDR1 MGHRA and CDR2 YSYEKL. The ends lost 4 bases at V and 3 bases at J; junction bases unmatched: 11. The CDR3 totals 16 residues.

The table lists this clonotype with many counts. The rearrangement uses TRBV7-2 and TRBJ1-4; D gene ambiguous. The CDR3 extends over 14 amino acids. V was shortened by 5 bases and J by 8 bases, with 15 bases between the two germline ends. Germline assignment: CDR1 SGHTA and CDR2 FQGNSA. The CDR3 DNA follows: TGTGCCAGCAGCGTTAGGATGGCCCCCGAAAAACTGTTTTTT. Encoded protein: CASSVRMAPEKLFF.

This clonotype was counted ten times or more. The rearrangement uses TRBV5-4 and TRBJ1-4; D is ambiguous. Between the trimmed V and J ends, which lost 0 bases and 5 bases, there was a span of 11 bases. This CDR3 comprises 15 residues. Looked up from germline, CDR1 is SGHNT and CDR2 is YYREEE (reference sequence). The CDR3 loop reads CASSLEGGRNEKLFF. CDR3 DNA sequence: TGTGCCAGCAGCTTGGAGGGTGGGAGGAATGAAAAACTGTTTTTT.

This clonotype was seen at least ten times. This chain connects TRBV29-1 to TRBJ2-7, with 8 bases matching TRBD1. V shed 6 bases and J 1 base; nucleotides not matched to a gene: 5. Germline V gene data show CDR1 as SQVTM and CDR2 as ANQGSEA. This CDR3 spans 13 amino acids. The CDR3 here is CSVRTGRSYEQYF. For the CDR3, the DNA is TGCAGCGTGCGGACAGGGAGATCCTACGAGCAGTACTTC.

This clonotype has at least ten counts. V and J are TRBV6-9 and TRBJ2-7, with D perhaps matching TRBD1 (5 bases). The CDR3 has 11 amino acids. The V and J ends lost 7 bases and 13 bases respectively, with 17 bases between them. The germline V gene encodes CDR1 MNHGY and CDR2 SVAAGI. The DNA for the CDR3 is TGTGCCAGCACCATGGACCTTCGGACATACTTC. It codes for CASTMDLRTYF.

The sample holds a few counts of this clonotype. Here the CDR3 DNA reads TGTGCCAGTAGTACATGGGGAGGGGCGGCGGAGACCCAGTACTTC. Encoded protein: CASSTWGGAAETQYF. This chain links TRBV19 with TRBJ2-5; TRBD2 aligns across 7 bases. Per germline, CDR1 LNHDA and CDR2 SQIVND (reference sequence). With 4 bases clipped from V and 5 bases from J, the junction kept 10 bases outside the gene matches. The CDR3 consists of 15 residues.

A note on this clonotype: A much larger clonotype is one base distant, so this may be a read error. The chain uses TRBV6-4 and TRBJ1-2, with unresolved D. CDR3 size: 11 residues. Trimming took off 9 bases at V and 2 bases at J, with 7 bases between the two ends. Germline V lookup: CDR1 MRHNA, CDR2 SNTAGT. CDR3 sequence: CASDDNYGYTF. As DNA, the CDR3 is TGTGCCAGTGACGACAACTATGGCTACACCTTC.

This clonotype was detected ten times or more. J is TRBJ2-3 and V is TRBV18, with 9 bases matching TRBD2. V lost 0 bases and J lost 0; bases outside the gene matches: 4. Germline V gene sequence: CDR1 KGHSH, CDR2 LQKENI. The CDR3 is made up of 17 amino acids. CDR3 coding DNA: TGTGCCAGCTCACCACCAGGAGCGGGGGGCAGCACAGATACGCAGTATTTT. It specifies CASSPPGAGGSTDTQYF.

This clonotype has just a few counts. The rearrangement joins TRBV19 to TRBJ1-5; 8 nucleotides agree with TRBD1. Germline CDR1 is LNHDA and CDR2 is SQIVND (reference sequence). After removal of 4 bases from V and 2 bases from J, the junction contained 1 base not matched to a gene. The CDR3 has 14 amino acids. This CDR3 reads CASSTTGGNQPQHF. CDR3 in DNA: TGTGCCAGTAGTACGACAGGGGGCAATCAGCCCCAGCATTTT.

This clonotype was observed at least ten times. This chain links TRBV28 with TRBJ2-7; D is undetermined. The CDR3 length is 14 residues. CDR1 and CDR2 (germline): MDHEN, SYDVKM. V lost 5 bases to trimming and J lost 0 bases, with 11 bases between them. CDR3 amino acids: CASSPGYPSYEQYF. The CDR3 DNA follows: TGTGCCAGCAGTCCCGGGTATCCCTCCTACGAGCAGTACTTC.

The J gene is TRBJ2-2, the V gene TRBV7-2; D unresolved. CDR1 and CDR2 (germline): SGHTA, FQGNSA. This CDR3 contains 13 residues. V was trimmed by 0 bases and J by 3 bases, leaving 2 bases between them. CDR3 nucleotide sequence: TGTGCCAGCAGCTTAGCCTACACCGGGGAGCTGTTTTTT. It translates to CASSLAYTGELFF.

This clonotype was counted many times. The rearrangement links TRBV19 to TRBJ2-1; the match to TRBD2 covers 12 bases. The junction had 7 bases not matched to a gene; V was cut back by 5 bases and J by 5 bases. CDR3 length: 16 amino acids. Looked up from germline, CDR1 is LNHDA and CDR2 is SQIVND (reference sequence). CDR3 DNA: TGTGCCAGTAGTTCCAAGACTAGCGGGAGTAACAATGAGCAGTTCTTC. Protein sequence: CASSSKTSGSNNEQFF.

This clonotype was recorded at least ten times. The gene calls are TRBV29-1 and TRBJ1-2, with D hard to call. CDR1 and CDR2 from the germline V gene are SQVTM and ANQGSEA. The CDR3 runs to 11 residues. The V end was cut by 4 bases, the J end by 1 base, with 4 bases between. The CDR3 DNA follows: TGCAGCGTTGGCAGTAACTATGGCTACACCTTC. Protein: CSVGSNYGYTF. Full variable domain (missing parts from reference TRBV29-1 and TRBJ1-2): SAVISQKPSRDICQRGTSLTIQCQVDSQVTMMFWYRQQPGQSLTLIATANQGSEATYESGFVIDKFPISRPNLTFSTLTVSNMSPEDSSIYLCSVGSNYGYTFGSGTRLTVV.

In this sample, this clonotype turned up many times. This chain's CDR3 is CASSPSTGGEYGYTF. The CDR3 bases are TGTGCCAGCTCACCGTCGACAGGGGGCGAATATGGCTACACCTTC. The chain has TRBV18 and TRBJ1-2; 10 nucleotides agree with TRBD1. CDR1 is KGHSH, CDR2 LQKENI, per germline. This CDR3 comprises 15 residues. J gave up 5 bases and V 3 bases, and 6 bases lay outside the gene matches.

V and J are TRBV4-3 and TRBJ2-1; D unclear. Germline CDR1 is LGHNA and CDR2 is YSLEER. V gave up 1 base and J gave up 12 bases, with 16 bases separating them. The CDR3 is made up of 14 amino acids. The CDR3 loop is CASSQAPGREAQFF. CDR3 sequence (DNA): TGCGCCAGCAGCCAAGCACCGGGTCGCGAGGCGCAGTTCTTC.

The V gene is TRBV3-1, the J gene TRBJ2-7; no clear D gene. CDR1 LGHDT and CDR2 YNNKEL come from the germline V gene (reference sequence). The CDR3 has 11 amino acids. V was trimmed by 5 bases and J by 7 bases, leaving 9 bases between them. CDR3 in DNA: TGTGCCAGCAGCGTCGACGAAGAGCAGTACTTC. Encoded protein: CASSVDEEQYF.